This TCR beta chain was identified during a study of blood T cell repertoires in COVID-19. Background on the study: There were acute and convalescent COVID-19 samples, and they came from the United States, Italy and Spain. Sources were T cells, B-cell-depleted T cells, or PBMCs; the material itself was cDNA or gDNA.

The CDR3 spans 19 residues. Germline CDR1 SGDLS, CDR2 YYNGEE. Trimming took 1 base from V and 3 from J, leaving 26 bases between them. Authors' analysis steps: Researchers report that nucleated cell counts were estimated from reference gene primer amplification. Profiled with immunoSEQ multiplex PCR; TCRdb holds only in-frame clones, not every one. That table supplies the V and J calls and clone size; D and trimming were determined from the DNA. The profile shows 240,000 or so clones, 88% of them singletons. This TCR derives from a woman aged 25 to 39 with acute or convalescent COVID-19. The chain joins TRBV9 to TRBJ2-7; D remains ambiguous. The sample taken for sequencing was peripheral blood. CDR3 protein: CASSVIYVGKPAVVYEQYF. The CDR3 region has the DNA TGTGCCAGCAGCGTAATATACGTCGGCAAACCGGCGGTGGTCTACGAGCAGTACTTC.